This is a list of T cell receptor beta chains from one sample in a study of blood T cell repertoires in COVID-19. This table comes from immunoSEQ multiplex PCR, and its TCRdb copy is limited to in-frame clones, with some not included. The table has about 150,000 clones, about 81% seen once. The specimen sequenced was PBMCs or T cells enriched from blood (not recorded which). Receptor source: a middle-aged man who had recovered from COVID-19. Each CDR3 is given with its conserved first and last residue. Fields, in order: J gene, D gene, clone size, V gene, CDR3 DNA, CDR3 protein. The D gene is left open where the match is weak. Not all rows give a size; the values are once, few, many and, for expanded clones, a class.

J gene: TRBJ2-3
D gene: TRBD2
clone size: -
V gene: TRBV7-3
CDR3 DNA: TGTGCCAGCAGCACCGGGACTAGCGGGGGAATGGGCACAGATACGCAGTATTTT
CDR3 protein: CASSTGTSGGMGTDTQYF

J gene: TRBJ2-3
D gene: TRBD2
clone size: -
V gene: TRBV3-1/TRBV3-2
CDR3 DNA: TGTGCCAGCAGCCAAGCTAGCGGGGGTGATACGCAGTATTTT
CDR3 protein: CASSQASGGDTQYF

J gene: TRBJ1-6
D gene: -
clone size: -
V gene: TRBV11-2
CDR3 DNA: TGTGCCAGCAGCTTAGTCTCGGGGGTGATTTCACCCCTCCACTTT
CDR3 protein: CASSLVSGVISPLHF

J gene: TRBJ1-5
D gene: -
clone size: -
V gene: TRBV6-5
CDR3 DNA: TGTGCCAGCAGCGCGAGACAGGAGAACAATCAGCCCCAGCATTTT
CDR3 protein: CASSARQENNQPQHF

J gene: TRBJ2-1
D gene: TRBD2
clone size: -
V gene: TRBV15
CDR3 DNA: TGTGCCACCAGCAGATCTAGCGGGGGTTACAATGAGCAGTTCTTC
CDR3 protein: CATSRSSGGYNEQFF

J gene: TRBJ2-3
D gene: TRBD2
clone size: medium-sized
V gene: TRBV6-4
CDR3 DNA: TGTGCCAGCAGTGACTCGACTAGCGGGGGGGCAGATACGCAGTATTTT
CDR3 protein: CASSDSTSGGADTQYF

J gene: TRBJ2-6
D gene: -
clone size: -
V gene: TRBV19
CDR3 DNA: TGTGCCAGTCACATCGTTCGCTCTGGGGCCAACGTCCTGACTTTC
CDR3 protein: CASHIVRSGANVLTF

J gene: TRBJ1-1
D gene: TRBD1
clone size: -
V gene: TRBV5-1
CDR3 DNA: TGCGCCAGCAGCTTGCAATGGGACAGGAACACTGAAGCTTTCTTT
CDR3 protein: CASSLQWDRNTEAFF

J gene: TRBJ1-5
D gene: TRBD1
clone size: -
V gene: TRBV4-2
CDR3 DNA: TGTGCCAGCAGCCAAGCCCCGGACAGGGGAAAACAGCCCCAGCATTTT
CDR3 protein: CASSQAPDRGKQPQHF

J gene: TRBJ1-5
D gene: TRBD1
clone size: -
V gene: TRBV19
CDR3 DNA: TGTGCCAGTAGTATTACCGGGACAGTCTATCAGCCCCAGCATTTT
CDR3 protein: CASSITGTVYQPQHF

J gene: TRBJ2-7
D gene: -
clone size: -
V gene: TRBV5-1
CDR3 DNA: TGCGCCAGCAGCTCAGACTACGAGCAGTACTTC
CDR3 protein: CASSSDYEQYF

J gene: TRBJ1-1
D gene: -
clone size: -
V gene: TRBV11-3
CDR3 DNA: TGTGCCAGCAGCTCCCGCGGAACTGAAGCTTTCTTT
CDR3 protein: CASSSRGTEAFF

J gene: TRBJ2-7
D gene: TRBD2
clone size: -
V gene: TRBV7-2
CDR3 DNA: TGTGCCAGCAGCTCGACTAGCGGGGCCTACGAGCAGTACTTC
CDR3 protein: CASSSTSGAYEQYF

J gene: TRBJ1-2
D gene: TRBD1
clone size: -
V gene: TRBV27
CDR3 DNA: TGTGCCAGCAGTTTTTTGGACAGGGGCGATGGCTACACCTTC
CDR3 protein: CASSFLDRGDGYTF

J gene: TRBJ2-3
D gene: TRBD2
clone size: -
V gene: TRBV2
CDR3 DNA: TGTGCCAGCAGTGAAGGAGCGGGGCCGCGGTATTTT
CDR3 protein: CASSEGAGPRYF

J gene: TRBJ1-1
D gene: -
clone size: few
V gene: TRBV7-3
CDR3 DNA: TGTGCCAGCAGTGCGACTCAGAACACTGAAGCTTTCTTT
CDR3 protein: CASSATQNTEAFF